The 32 T cell receptor beta chains below all came from one sample that was sequenced in a study of shared T cell receptors in the human thymus. TCRdb's table, derived via immunoSEQ multiplex PCR, lists solely in-frame clones and lacks some. Of approximately 580,000 clones in the sample, about four fifths were seen once. A further study also used this sample, focusing on human thymus T cells.

The sequencing input was thymocytes. The receptors shown here come from a boy under three years old with a congenital heart defect.

This chain joins TRBV4-3 and TRBJ2-5; TRBD2 aligns across 7 bases. Per germline, CDR1 LGHNA and CDR2 YSLEER. V lost 0 bases to trimming and J lost 1 base; unmatched junction nucleotides: 5. The CDR3 spans 16 residues. CDR3 nucleotide sequence: TGCGCCAGCAGCCAAGATTTGGGGAGGGGCCAAGAGACCCAGTACTTC. Encoded protein: CASSQDLGRGQETQYF.

This chain connects TRBV4-3 to TRBJ2-7; D may be TRBD2 (5 bases). Deletions cut 2 bases from V and 3 bases from J, with 17 bases between. Germline CDR1 LGHNA, CDR2 YSLEER. This CDR3 spans 16 amino acids. Written as DNA, the CDR3 is TGCGCCAGCAGCCAAACGCCGAGGGCTCCCCACTACGAGCAGTACTTC. Its protein is CASSQTPRAPHYEQYF.

The chain combines TRBV28 with TRBJ1-2, with TRBD1 matching over 12 bases. Looked up from germline, CDR1 is MDHEN and CDR2 is SYDVKM. Germline trimming cut 6 bases from V and 7 bases from J; bases unmatched to any gene: 9. The CDR3 has 15 residues. The CDR3 bases are TGTGCCAGCAGCCTAGGGACAGGGGGCGCAGGTGGCTACACCTTC. Residues: CASSLGTGGAGGYTF.

The chain joins TRBV30 to TRBJ2-5, with 9 bases aligning to TRBD2. In germline, CDR1 is GTSNPN, CDR2 SVGIG (reference sequence). V lost 3 bases to trimming and J lost 2 bases; unmatched junction nucleotides: 10. The CDR3 consists of 16 residues. The CDR3 sequence: CAWRPPTSGKQETQYF. The CDR3, as DNA: TGTGCCTGGAGGCCCCCGACTAGCGGAAAGCAAGAGACCCAGTACTTC.

This sequence joins TRBV7-6 and TRBJ2-7, with D perhaps TRBD1 (6 bases). V was shortened by 1 base and J by 2 bases, with 21 bases between the two germline ends. The germline CDR1 and CDR2 sequences are SGHVS and FNYEAQ. This CDR3 region has 18 residues. DNA of the CDR3: TGTGCCAGCAGCTTAGAGGTCCAGGGGAACAGTTTCCCCTACGAGCAGTACTTC. The encoded protein is CASSLEVQGNSFPYEQYF.

This clone was found once. The V call is TRBV12-5, the J call TRBJ2-7; 12 bases are shared with TRBD2. CDR1 and CDR2 from the germline V gene are LGHNT and FRNRAP. The CDR3 length is 15 residues. J was trimmed by 1 base and V by 5 bases; bases with no gene match: 3. As DNA, the CDR3 is TGTGCTAGTGGTGCCGGACTAGCGGGGTCCTACGAGCAGTACTTC. Translation gives CASGAGLAGSYEQYF.

The V call is TRBV5-1, the J call TRBJ2-7; D not resolved. This CDR3 has 13 residues. Trimming removed 5 bases from V and 0 bases from J, with 9 bases in between. The germline V gene has CDR1 SGHRS and CDR2 YFSETQ. Here the CDR3 DNA reads TGCGCCAGCAGAGGCGGCCTCTCCTACGAGCAGTACTTC. Translating it yields CASRGGLSYEQYF. Variable domain in full (rest from reference TRBV5-1 and TRBJ2-7): KAGVTQTPRYLIKTRGQQVTLSCSPISGHRSVSWYQQTPGQGLQFLFEYFSETQRNKGNFPGRFSGRQFSNSRSEMNVSTLELGDSALYLCASRGGLSYEQYFGPGTRLTVT.

The chain has TRBV30 and TRBJ2-7; TRBD2 agrees at 12 bases. Germline V gene lookup returns CDR1 GTSNPN and CDR2 SVGIG (reference sequence). Unmatched junction bases numbered 3, after V lost 0 bases and J lost 3 bases. This CDR3 region has 15 residues. The CDR3 nucleotides read TGTGCCTGGAGTGTTAAGACTAGCGGGAGCTACGAGCAGTACTTC. This codes for CAWSVKTSGSYEQYF.

The V and J genes are TRBV30 and TRBJ2-2, with D unresolved. Germline V gives CDR1 GTSNPN, CDR2 SVGIG (reference sequence). CDR3 length: 13 amino acids. Trimming cost V 5 bases and J 2 bases, with 9 bases left between them. Here the CDR3 reads CAWGARNTGELFF. CDR3 in DNA: TGTGCCTGGGGAGCGAGAAACACCGGGGAGCTGTTTTTT.

J is TRBJ2-1 and V is TRBV7-9; 8 bases agree with TRBD2. V trimming: 5 bases; J trimming: 8 bases; junction bases outside the gene matches: 8. The CDR3 contains 14 residues. In germline, CDR1 is SEHNR, CDR2 FQNEAQ (reference sequence). The CDR3 reads CASSVMTSEDEQFF. The CDR3, as DNA: TGTGCCAGCAGCGTAATGACTAGCGAGGATGAGCAGTTCTTC.

This chain joins TRBV4-3 and TRBJ2-7, with 8 bases identical to TRBD2. The V gene's germline CDR1 is LGHNA and CDR2 YSLEER. The length of the CDR3 is 16 residues. V shed 4 bases and J 7 bases; nucleotides not matched to a gene: 15. CDR3 amino acids: CASSLWTSLGMGEQYF. DNA for the CDR3: TGCGCCAGCAGCCTTTGGACTAGCCTCGGGATGGGTGAGCAGTACTTC.

The V and J genes are TRBV29-1 and TRBJ2-5, with 10 bases identical to TRBD2. Germline lookup yields CDR1 SQVTM and CDR2 ANQGSEA. The CDR3 contains 15 residues. V shed 7 bases and J 5 bases; nucleotides not matched to a gene: 13. The CDR3 DNA follows: TGCAGCGGGCTCTTAGCGGGAGGCCCAGGGGAGACCCAGTACTTC. This encodes CSGLLAGGPGETQYF.

This clone was observed a handful of times. The rearrangement links TRBV7-3 to TRBJ2-7; 9 nucleotides agree with TRBD2. The CDR3 runs to 13 residues. The V segment lost 5 bases and the J segment 6 bases; nucleotides outside the gene matches: 5. Germline lookup yields CDR1 SGHTA and CDR2 FQGTGA. As DNA, the CDR3 is TGTGCCAGCAGCGTTAGCGGGAGCAGCGAGCAGTACTTC. As protein: CASSVSGSSEQYF. The full variable domain, rest sourced from reference TRBV7-3 and TRBJ2-7, is GAGVSQTPSNKVTEKGKYVELRCDPISGHTALYWYRQSLGQGPEFLIYFQGTGAADDSGLPNDRFFAVRPEGSVSTLKIQRTERGDSAVYLCASSVSGSSEQYFGPGTRLTVT.

The chain has TRBV11-3 and TRBJ1-1, with 8 bases lining up with TRBD1. The CDR3 consists of 17 residues. V shed 0 bases, J shed 1 base, and the junction held 7 bases outside the gene matches. Germline V CDR1 and CDR2: SGHNT, YENEEA. CDR3 nucleotide sequence: TGTGCCAGCAGCTTAGAAGGGCAGGGGGCGTGGAACACTGAAGCTTTCTTT. Translation: CASSLEGQGAWNTEAFF.

The chain is built from TRBV5-1 and TRBJ2-5, with D tentatively TRBD2 (6 bases). The CDR3 contains 15 residues. V was trimmed by 1 base and J by 5 bases, leaving 15 bases between them. Germline lookup yields CDR1 SGHRS and CDR2 YFSETQ. The CDR3 bases are TGCGCCAGCAGCTTGACAAGACTAGGTGGGGAGACCCAGTACTTC. Translating it yields CASSLTRLGGETQYF.

The V gene is TRBV28, the J gene TRBJ1-2, with TRBD1 identical over 10 bases. V gave up 7 bases and J gave up 7 bases; unmatched junction bases: 6. Germline CDR1 reads MDHEN; CDR2 reads SYDVKM. CDR3 length equals 13 residues. CDR3 sequence: CASTPTGGGGYTF. DNA for the CDR3: TGTGCCAGCACCCCGACAGGGGGCGGTGGCTACACCTTC.

This clone was seen only a few times. The chain carries TRBV4-3 and TRBJ2-5; 9 bases are shared with TRBD2. Germline V gives CDR1 LGHNA, CDR2 YSLEER. This CDR3 comprises 15 residues. J lost 3 bases, V lost 1 base, and 3 bases had no gene match. The CDR3, as DNA: TGCGCCAGCAGCCAAGCATCTAGCGGGGAAGAGACCCAGTACTTC. The encoded protein is CASSQASSGEETQYF.

The chain combines TRBV19 with TRBJ2-5; 8 bases line up with TRBD2. The CDR3 runs to 14 residues. After removal of 5 bases from V and 1 base from J, the junction contained 3 bases not matched to a gene. Germline V gene lookup returns CDR1 LNHDA and CDR2 SQIVND (reference sequence). The CDR3 loop is CASSSTSGQETQYF. CDR3 bases: TGTGCCAGTAGTTCAACTAGCGGCCAAGAGACCCAGTACTTC.

In the case of this clone: Other DNA variants within this sample encode the same CDR3. This chain links TRBV2 with TRBJ2-7; 9 bases line up with TRBD1. The CDR3 loop spans 14 amino acids. The germline CDR1 and CDR2 sequences are SNHLY and FYNNEI. Germline trimming cut 3 bases from V and 2 bases from J; bases unmatched to any gene: 2. CDR3 protein: CASSERQGAYEQYF. The CDR3 DNA sequence: TGTGCCAGCAGTGAGCGACAGGGGGCCTACGAGCAGTACTTC.

There are a few counts of this clone. The J gene is TRBJ2-7, the V gene TRBV6-5; 7 positions match TRBD1. Trimming at V came to 5 bases and at J to 3 bases, leaving 7 bases not matched to a gene. CDR3 length: 14 amino acids. Germline CDR1 and CDR2: MNHEY and SVGAGI. CDR3 nucleotides: TGTGCCAGCAGTCCAGGGGGATCGAACTACGAGCAGTACTTC. This encodes CASSPGGSNYEQYF.

The chain is built from TRBV2 and TRBJ2-5; TRBD2 matches 10 bases. The CDR3 runs to 15 residues. V trimming: 6 bases; J trimming: 2 bases; junction bases outside the gene matches: 6. Germline lookup yields CDR1 SNHLY and CDR2 FYNNEI. CDR3 nucleotide sequence: TGTGCCAGCAGATCTAGGACTAGCGGACAAGAGACCCAGTACTTC. Its translation is CASRSRTSGQETQYF.

This clone was seen only once. V and J are TRBV2 and TRBJ2-1, with D maybe TRBD2 (5 bases). This CDR3 is 13 amino acids long. The germline gives CDR1 SNHLY, CDR2 FYNNEI. The CDR3 bases are TGTAGACCTCCGGTGGCCCCACCGGGAGAGCAGTTCTTC. It codes for CRPPVAPPGEQFF.

This clone has only one observation. The chain is built from TRBV27 and TRBJ2-1, with 9 nucleotides matching TRBD2. Germline CDR1 is MNHEY and CDR2 is SMNVEV (reference sequence). The CDR3 is 18 amino acids. V gave up 7 bases and J gave up 0 bases; unmatched junction bases: 13. DNA for the CDR3: TGTGCCAGCAACCGAATAACTAGCGGGCAGAGCTCCTACAATGAGCAGTTCTTC. It specifies CASNRITSGQSSYNEQFF.

V gene TRBV13 combines with J gene TRBJ2-1, with 8 bases fitting TRBD2. Trimming removed 5 bases from V and 3 bases from J; junction bases left unmatched: 6. Germline V gives CDR1 PRHDT, CDR2 FYEKMQ (reference sequence). CDR3 length: 15 residues. CDR3 loop: CASSKSGSYYNEQFF. In DNA, the CDR3 is TGTGCCAGCAGCAAGAGCGGGAGTTACTACAATGAGCAGTTCTTC.

To note about this clone: Other DNA sequences in the same sample also yield this CDR3. This CDR3 reads CASSGADTQYF. In DNA form, the CDR3 reads TGTGCCAGCTCGGGGGCAGATACGCAGTATTTT. The genes are TRBV6-5 and TRBJ2-3; TRBD2 might be the D (6 bases). The germline CDR1 and CDR2 sequences are MNHEY and SVGAGI. Trimming stripped 8 bases from V and 4 bases from J, with 7 bases between. The CDR3 covers 11 residues.

The chain combines TRBV6-4 with TRBJ2-1; D ambiguous. The V gene lost 0 bases and the J gene lost 0 bases, with 9 bases spanning the gap. Germline lookup yields CDR1 MRHNA and CDR2 SNTAGT. This CDR3 is built from 16 residues. The CDR3 DNA reads TGTGCCAGCAGTGACTCGTGGCTTGGCTCCTACAATGAGCAGTTCTTC. Translation: CASSDSWLGSYNEQFF.

The table lists this clone with a few counts. The CDR3 protein is CASSLHGGDEKLFF. CDR3 in DNA: TGTGCCAGCAGCCTACACGGGGGGGATGAAAAACTGTTTTTT. J is TRBJ1-4 and V is TRBV4-2; D is perhaps TRBD1 (5 bases). The CDR3 runs to 14 residues. V was pared by 4 bases and J by 6 bases, with 12 bases between. Looked up from germline, CDR1 is LGHNA and CDR2 is YNFKEQ.

The V gene is TRBV27, the J gene TRBJ2-6; TRBD1 matches at 8 bases. Unmatched junction bases numbered 20, after V lost 5 bases and J lost 2 bases. Germline V gives CDR1 MNHEY, CDR2 SMNVEV (reference sequence). The CDR3 extends over 21 amino acids. The CDR3 loop is CASSPGPFRDRLLTGANVLTF. The CDR3 DNA sequence: TGTGCCAGCAGTCCCGGACCCTTCCGGGACAGGCTATTAACTGGGGCCAACGTCCTGACTTTC.

J is TRBJ2-5 and V is TRBV4-1, with TRBD2 identical over 10 bases. The CDR3 has 14 amino acids. V dropped 3 bases and J dropped 5; count of bases not matched to a gene: 3. From germline, CDR1 is MGHRA and CDR2 YSYEKL. CDR3 nucleotide sequence: TGCGCCAGCAGCCAGGGACTAGCGTTTGAGACCCAGTACTTC. Protein product: CASSQGLAFETQYF.

Only a few counts were recorded for this clone. The J gene is TRBJ1-4, the V gene TRBV5-8, with 7 bases that match TRBD1. Looked up from germline, CDR1 is SGHTS and CDR2 is YDEGEE. The length of the CDR3 is 17 residues. Losses at the gene ends were 4 bases for V and 3 bases for J; bases not matched to a gene: 12. In DNA, the CDR3 is TGTGCCAGCAGCGGAACCAGACAGGGCTTACCTAATGAAAAACTGTTTTTT. Amino acid sequence: CASSGTRQGLPNEKLFF.

This clone was counted between two and nine times. The chain is built from TRBV6-5 and TRBJ1-2, with a tentative D call TRBD1 (6 bases). The CDR3 extends over 12 amino acids. The ends were cut back, 8 bases at V and 8 bases at J, with 15 bases in the middle. The germline V gene encodes CDR1 MNHEY and CDR2 SVGAGI. CDR3 region: CASPPRGGGYTF. The CDR3 DNA sequence: TGTGCCAGCCCTCCGAGGGGGGGCGGCTACACCTTC.

This clone was seen a few times. This rearrangement joins TRBV14 to TRBJ2-2; possible D gene TRBD2, 5 bases. This CDR3 region has 15 residues. Trimming pared 0 bases from V and 4 bases from J, leaving 9 bases between. From germline, CDR1 is SGHDN and CDR2 FVKESK. CDR3 sequence: CASSQDRGITGELFF. DNA for the CDR3: TGTGCCAGCAGCCAAGACCGGGGAATCACCGGGGAGCTGTTTTTT.